This T cell receptor (beta chain) stems from a study of T cell responses to AZD1222 COVID-19 vaccine. Points from the study as a whole: Among those given AZD1222, only six were seropositive at baseline. Regions 160-218 and 743-854 dominated among vaccine-associated CD4 TCRs spanning spike.

CDR1 and CDR2 (germline): PRHDT, FYEKMQ (reference sequence). The V segment lost 5 bases and the J segment 1 base; nucleotides outside the gene matches: 13. The CDR3 is made up of 19 amino acids. The protocol was immunoSEQ multiplex PCR, while the TCRdb copy is restricted to in-frame clones and leaves out a portion. Here the sample spans around 84,000 clones, roughly 88% being singletons. As to this clone: The antigen remains unidentified.

This clonotype originated in an adult in good health. This sequence joins TRBV13 and TRBJ2-4, with TRBD2 identical over 11 bases. The specimen was peripheral blood, collected on day 0 of AZD1222 vaccination. CDR3 residues: CASSRVLAGELTAKNIQYF. DNA for the CDR3: TGTGCCAGCAGCCGAGTACTAGCGGGAGAACTAACTGCCAAAAACATTCAGTACTTC.